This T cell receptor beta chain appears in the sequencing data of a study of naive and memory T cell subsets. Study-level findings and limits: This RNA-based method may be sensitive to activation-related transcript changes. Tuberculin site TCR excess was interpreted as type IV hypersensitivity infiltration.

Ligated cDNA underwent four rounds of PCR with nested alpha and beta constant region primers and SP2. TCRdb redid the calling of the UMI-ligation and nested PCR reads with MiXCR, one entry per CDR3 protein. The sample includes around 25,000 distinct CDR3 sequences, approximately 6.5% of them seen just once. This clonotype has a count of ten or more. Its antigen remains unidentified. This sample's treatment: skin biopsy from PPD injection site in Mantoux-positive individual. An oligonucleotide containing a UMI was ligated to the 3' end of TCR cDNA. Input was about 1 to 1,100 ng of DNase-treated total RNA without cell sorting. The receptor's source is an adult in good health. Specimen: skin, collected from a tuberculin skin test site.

The CDR3, as DNA: TGCGCCAGCAGCTTAGAGGGGGGCACTGAAGCTTTCTTT. This sequence encodes CASSLEGGTEAFF. This chain connects TRBV5-1 to TRBJ1-1, with a possible D match to TRBD1 (6 bases). V was trimmed by 2 bases and J by 4 bases, leaving 9 bases between them. From germline, CDR1 is SGHRS and CDR2 YFSETQ. This CDR3 is 13 amino acids long.